Below are 30 T cell receptor beta chains sequenced from a single sample in a study of cytomegalovirus exposure and HLA in healthy donors. 60 Vbeta and 13 Jbeta primers were used in PCR. TCRdb keeps only in-frame clones here, not all; method: immunoSEQ multiplex PCR. The table has around 150,000 clones, roughly 80% seen once. The sample taken for sequencing was PBMCs. The receptors derive from a boy aged 2-15 years in good health and CMV-seronegative.

V usage is TRBV5-4 and J usage is TRBJ1-2; D is possibly TRBD1 (6 bases). Germline lookup yields CDR1 SGHNT and CDR2 YYREEE (reference sequence). Between the trimmed V and J ends, which lost 3 bases and 8 bases, there was a span of 11 bases. This CDR3 has 12 amino acids. The CDR3 here is CASSSTGGGYTF. The CDR3 nucleotides are TGTGCCAGCAGCTCGACAGGAGGAGGCTACACCTTC.

CDR3 loop: CASSHRGQNTEAFF. The CDR3 DNA follows: TGCGCCAGCAGCCATCGAGGACAGAACACTGAAGCTTTCTTT. The chain uses TRBV4-1 and TRBJ1-1; a weak D match, TRBD1 (5 bases). This CDR3 spans 14 amino acids. Deletions cut 3 bases from V and 1 base from J, with 9 bases between. Germline lookup yields CDR1 MGHRA and CDR2 YSYEKL.

This clone has just one count. J is TRBJ2-1 and V is TRBV7-9; the match to TRBD2 covers 15 bases. With 5 bases clipped from V and 6 bases from J, the junction kept 8 bases outside the gene matches. CDR1 is SEHNR, CDR2 FQNEAQ, per germline (reference sequence). There are 17 residues in the CDR3. The CDR3 loop is CASSLRTSGRGVNEQFF. CDR3 nucleotides: TGTGCCAGCAGCCTCAGGACTAGCGGGAGGGGGGTCAATGAGCAGTTCTTC. Using reference TRBV7-9 and TRBJ2-1 for the parts outside the CDR3, the full variable domain is DTGVSQNPRHKITKRGQNVTFRCDPISEHNRLYWYRQTLGQGPEFLTYFQNEAQLEKSRLLSDRFSAERPKGSFSTLEIQRTEQGDSAMYLCASSLRTSGRGVNEQFFGPGTRLTVL.

In its sample, this clone was seen once. The CDR3 loop is CASRRGGNTEAFF. The CDR3, as DNA: TGTGCCAGCAGGCGAGGGGGGAACACTGAAGCTTTCTTT. This chain joins TRBV6-1 and TRBJ1-1, with a tentative D call TRBD1 (6 bases). Germline-derived CDR1 and CDR2 are MNHNS and SASEGT. Trimming removed 6 bases at V and 1 base at J, with 9 bases between. This CDR3 is built from 13 residues.

The chain has TRBV7-2 and TRBJ2-2; D gene ambiguous. CDR3 length: 15 amino acids. V was pared by 5 bases and J by 3 bases, with 13 bases between. Germline lookup yields CDR1 SGHTA and CDR2 FQGNSA. Written as DNA, the CDR3 is TGTGCCAGCAGCCCATTCAGTAGCCACACCGGGGAGCTGTTTTTT. This codes for CASSPFSSHTGELFF.

The chain joins TRBV9 to TRBJ2-7; a weak D match, TRBD1 (5 bases). Trimming took off 3 bases at V and 1 base at J, with 11 bases between the two ends. CDR1 and CDR2 (germline): SGDLS, YYNGEE. This CDR3 comprises 14 residues. DNA of the CDR3: TGTGCCAGCAGCGGGGGCTATCCTTCCTACGAGCAGTACTTC. It yields the protein CASSGGYPSYEQYF.

The chain is built from TRBV6-6 and TRBJ2-7; tentative D call: TRBD1 (6 bases). The V gene lost 2 bases and the J gene lost 3 bases, with 14 bases spanning the gap. The CDR3 has 15 amino acids. Germline V gene data show CDR1 as MNHNY and CDR2 as SVGAGI (reference sequence). The CDR3 sequence is CASSYGRGDNYEQYF. CDR3 bases: TGTGCCAGCAGTTACGGGCGAGGGGACAACTACGAGCAGTACTTC.

This rearrangement joins TRBV6-5 to TRBJ2-7; 7 nucleotides agree with TRBD1. The CDR3 contains 14 residues. Germline V gene data show CDR1 as MNHEY and CDR2 as SVGAGI. The junction had 10 bases not matched to a gene; V was cut back by 9 bases and J by 2 bases. This chain's CDR3 is CARHKAGTAYEQYF. The CDR3 nucleotides are TGTGCCAGACATAAAGCCGGGACAGCCTACGAGCAGTACTTC.

The V gene is TRBV6-5, the J gene TRBJ2-2; weak D call: TRBD1 (5 bases). This CDR3 has 14 amino acids. From germline, CDR1 is MNHEY and CDR2 SVGAGI. V lost 7 bases, J lost 6 bases, and 15 bases lay in between. Here the CDR3 DNA reads TGTGCCAGCAAGGGGTTAGGGTCCGCCGGGGAGCTGTTTTTT. Translated: CASKGLGSAGELFF.

The chain has TRBV9 and TRBJ2-3; the match to TRBD2 covers 8 bases. Per germline, CDR1 SGDLS and CDR2 YYNGEE. J lost 2 bases, V lost 1 base, and 15 bases had no gene match. This CDR3 contains 19 residues. The CDR3 loop is CASSVSPSSLTSVTDTQYF. Here the CDR3 DNA reads TGTGCCAGCAGCGTAAGCCCTTCGAGCTTGACTAGCGTCACAGATACGCAGTATTTT.

This sequence joins TRBV2 and TRBJ1-1, with TRBD1 identical over 7 bases. The CDR3 spans 16 residues. The ends lost 8 bases at V and 4 bases at J; junction bases unmatched: 16. Germline V gene sequence: CDR1 SNHLY, CDR2 FYNNEI. The CDR3 coding sequence is TGTGCCAGCCTGGAGCAGGGGGGATTTCGGAGCACTGAAGCTTTCTTT. It translates to CASLEQGGFRSTEAFF.

This chain connects TRBV15 to TRBJ1-5; D is undetermined. V shed 1 base and J shed 6 bases, with 10 bases lying between them. The CDR3 has 14 amino acids. CDR1 is LNHNV, CDR2 YYDKDF, per germline (reference sequence). The CDR3 DNA reads TGTGCCACCAGCAGAGCGGGAGGAGGTCAGCCCCAGCATTTT. This translates into CATSRAGGGQPQHF.

J is TRBJ1-5 and V is TRBV5-6; 10 nucleotides line up with TRBD1. This CDR3 has 16 amino acids. Per germline, CDR1 SGHDT and CDR2 YYEEEE. The V and J ends lost 4 bases and 1 base, in that order; junction bases with no gene match: 5. The CDR3 protein is CASSLRQGASNQPQHF. The CDR3 DNA is TGTGCCAGCAGCCTACGACAGGGGGCAAGCAATCAGCCCCAGCATTTT.

The CDR3 sequence: CASSLGAGLPDTQYF. The CDR3 region has the DNA TGTGCCAGCAGCTTAGGGGCGGGGCTCCCAGATACGCAGTATTTT. This chain joins TRBV7-3 and TRBJ2-3; tentative D call: TRBD2 (6 bases). V shed 2 bases and J shed 4 bases, with 13 bases lying between them. The V gene's germline CDR1 is SGHTA and CDR2 FQGTGA. This CDR3 region has 15 residues. The full variable domain, completed using reference TRBV7-3 and TRBJ2-3, is GAGVSQTPSNKVTEKGKYVELRCDPISGHTALYWYRQSLGQGPEFLIYFQGTGAADDSGLPNDRFFAVRPEGSVSTLKIQRTERGDSAVYLCASSLGAGLPDTQYFGPGTRLTVL.

The chain couples TRBV18 to TRBJ1-3; D call uncertain. V was pared by 1 base and J by 0 bases, with 22 bases between. This CDR3 has 20 amino acids. Germline assignment: CDR1 KGHSH and CDR2 LQKENI. CDR3 coding DNA: TGTGCCAGCTCACCACTTAGTACGAAACTGAGCCTTAGCTCTGGAAACACCATATATTTT. It translates to CASSPLSTKLSLSSGNTIYF.

The chain links TRBV6-6 to TRBJ2-1; 9 bases are a match to TRBD1. CDR1 is MNHNY, CDR2 SVGAGI, per germline (reference sequence). The CDR3 consists of 13 residues. With V trimmed by 8 bases and J by 6 bases, 5 bases remained unmatched. The CDR3 is CASGTGFGNEQFF. For the CDR3, the DNA is TGTGCCAGCGGGACAGGGTTCGGCAATGAGCAGTTCTTC.

The gene calls are TRBV11-3 and TRBJ2-3; D not certain. The V and J ends lost 1 base and 5 bases respectively, with 10 bases between them. The CDR3 extends over 14 amino acids. Per germline, CDR1 SGHNT and CDR2 YENEEA. The CDR3 region is CASSLGAPGDTQYF. The CDR3 bases are TGTGCCAGCAGCTTAGGGGCGCCCGGAGATACGCAGTATTTT.

Regarding this clone: An end of the junction differs from the germline gene, which may be a read error. This chain links TRBV5-1 with TRBJ2-7; TRBD1 matches 10 bases. The CDR3 is 16 amino acids. Germline CDR1 reads SGHRS; CDR2 reads YFSETQ. CDR3 coding DNA: TGCGCCAGCAGCTTGGCCGGGACAGGGGAGATTTACGCGCAGTACTTC. This codes for CASSLAGTGEIYAQYF.

In regard to this clone: This same CDR3 is encoded by further DNA sequences in the sample. V usage is TRBV28 and J usage is TRBJ2-7; D ambiguous. The CDR3 has 17 amino acids. The V end lost 3 bases, the J end lost 0 bases, and 18 bases lay between the germline ends. Germline V gene lookup returns CDR1 MDHEN and CDR2 SYDVKM. The CDR3 spells CASSFGGSSLSSYEQYF. Written as DNA, the CDR3 is TGTGCCAGCAGTTTTGGTGGTAGCTCCTTAAGCTCCTACGAGCAGTACTTC. The full variable domain, in which reference TRBV28 and TRBJ2-7 provide the parts outside the CDR3, is DVKVTQSSRYLVKRTGEKVFLECVQDMDHENMFWYRQDPGLGLRLIYFSYDVKMKEKGDIPEGYSVSREKKERFSLILESASTNQTSMYLCASSFGGSSLSSYEQYFGPGTRLTVT.

The V gene is TRBV30, the J gene TRBJ1-5; D is possibly TRBD1 (5 bases). Germline CDR1 GTSNPN, CDR2 SVGIG (reference sequence). The CDR3 extends over 13 amino acids. Trimming removed 2 bases from V and 6 bases from J, with 11 bases in between. CDR3 in DNA: TGTGCCTGGAGTAGTGCCAGGGCTCAGCCCCAGCATTTT. Protein product: CAWSSARAQPQHF.

This clone has a handful of counts. J is TRBJ1-6 and V is TRBV4-2, with 10 bases identical to TRBD1. This CDR3 has 16 amino acids. Germline V lookup: CDR1 LGHNA, CDR2 YNFKEQ. The J segment lost 8 bases and the V segment lost 4 bases, leaving 8 bases of the junction unmatched. The CDR3 reads CASSPRSGTGDSPLHF. For the CDR3, the DNA is TGTGCCAGCAGCCCAAGGTCCGGGACAGGGGATTCACCCCTCCACTTT.

The chain joins TRBV10-3 to TRBJ1-1; no clear D gene. The germline V and J ends were trimmed by 4 bases and 5 bases, with 17 bases remaining between them. The CDR3 covers 15 residues. CDR1 ENHRY and CDR2 SYGVKD come from the germline V gene. CDR3 region: CAISAQDAGRTEAFF. CDR3 in DNA: TGTGCCATCAGTGCTCAGGACGCTGGGAGGACTGAAGCTTTCTTT.

The chain is built from TRBV7-2 and TRBJ2-3; D is possibly TRBD1 (6 bases). Trimming stripped 5 bases from V and 5 bases from J, with 17 bases between. From germline, CDR1 is SGHTA and CDR2 FQGNSA. The CDR3 contains 15 residues. CDR3 sequence (DNA): TGTGCCAGCAGCACAGTGTCCTTAGGGGGAGATACGCAGTATTTT. Its protein product is CASSTVSLGGDTQYF.

This clone was picked up a small number of times. This chain links TRBV27 with TRBJ1-2, with 7 bases fitting TRBD1. This CDR3 is 19 amino acids long. V lost 0 bases, J lost 2 bases, and 15 bases stayed unmatched. From germline, CDR1 is MNHEY and CDR2 SMNVEV (reference sequence). The chain's CDR3 is CASSLSPQEQGKKNYGYTF. The CDR3 DNA sequence: TGTGCCAGCAGTTTATCTCCCCAGGAACAGGGGAAGAAGAACTATGGCTACACCTTC.

The V call is TRBV6-6, the J call TRBJ2-7, with TRBD1 matching over 7 bases. Germline CDR1 reads MNHNY; CDR2 reads SVGAGI (reference sequence). CDR3 length: 13 amino acids. V shed 2 bases, J shed 7 bases, and the junction held 5 bases outside the gene matches. The CDR3 loop reads CASSYDRVKEQYF. The CDR3 DNA reads as TGTGCCAGCAGTTACGACAGGGTTAAAGAGCAGTACTTC.

This rearrangement joins TRBV4-2 to TRBJ1-2, with 8 bases that match TRBD1. This CDR3 comprises 17 residues. CDR1 LGHNA and CDR2 YNFKEQ come from the germline V gene. The junction had 14 bases not matched to a gene; V was cut back by 0 bases and J by 8 bases. CDR3 coding DNA: TGTGCCAGCAGCCAAGAGTCCGATCAACCAGGGGGCCTGGGCTACACCTTC. Its protein is CASSQESDQPGGLGYTF.

Details on this clone: Other DNA sequences of this sample code for an identical CDR3. This chain joins TRBV6-5 and TRBJ1-3; 7 bases line up with TRBD1. V dropped 6 bases and J dropped 0; count of bases not matched to a gene: 5. The germline V gene has CDR1 MNHEY and CDR2 SVGAGI. The CDR3 length is 15 residues. The CDR3 reads CASRPGGISGNTIYF. CDR3 bases: TGTGCCAGCAGACCAGGGGGGATCTCTGGAAACACCATATATTTT.

This sequence joins TRBV19 and TRBJ1-6, with 7 bases identical to TRBD1. Germline V CDR1 and CDR2: LNHDA, SQIVND (reference sequence). V lost 10 bases, J lost 7 bases, and 10 bases stayed unmatched. The CDR3 totals 14 residues. Here the CDR3 reads CATSPRGENSPLHF. The CDR3 DNA sequence: TGTGCCACTTCCCCCAGGGGGGAGAATTCACCCCTCCACTTT.

V and J are TRBV13 and TRBJ1-6, with a possible D match to TRBD1 (5 bases). Germline CDR1 PRHDT, CDR2 FYEKMQ (reference sequence). The V end lost 5 bases, the J end lost 7 bases, and 18 bases lay between the germline ends. This CDR3 comprises 16 residues. The CDR3 DNA reads as TGTGCCAGCAGCAGAGTGGATGGGACTTTGAATTCACCCCTCCACTTT. Its translation is CASSRVDGTLNSPLHF.

The J gene is TRBJ2-3, the V gene TRBV7-9; 16 bases match TRBD2. The germline V gene encodes CDR1 SEHNR and CDR2 FQNEAQ (reference sequence). J lost 2 bases, V lost 5 bases, and 10 bases had no gene match. There are 19 residues in the CDR3. This chain's CDR3 is CASSAKGTSGGGDTDTQYF. As DNA, the CDR3 is TGTGCCAGCAGCGCGAAAGGGACTAGCGGGGGGGGAGACACAGATACGCAGTATTTT.